This T cell receptor (beta chain) comes out of a study of cytomegalovirus exposure and HLA in healthy donors. Study information: The 120 or so validation repertoires, a later analysis reported, used the same platform as the 666 first-cohort repertoires.

Points on this clone: No antigen is known for it.

Whole-study results and caveats: Using the classifier, cytomegalovirus status was reportedly diagnosed with high specificity and sensitivity. There were 150 to 200 TCR beta chains listed as cytomegalovirus-associated. As confirmed in vitro, a few CMV-associated chains were specific for CMV antigens.

Per the germline V gene, CDR1 is LGHNT and CDR2 is FRNRAP. The V end lost 3 bases, the J end lost 2 bases, and 5 bases lay between the germline ends. The CDR3 length is 12 residues. Assay used: immunoSEQ multiplex PCR; TCRdb lists only in-frame clones, some missing. The sample includes about 58,000 clones, 90% of them seen just once. The sequence was collected from a man between 18 and 35 years old in good health and CMV-seronegative. The sample comprised PBMCs. V is TRBV12-5 and J is TRBJ2-7, with D hard to call. CDR3 sequence reads: CASGFTTYEQYF. The CDR3 nucleotides are TGTGCTAGTGGTTTTACAACCTACGAGCAGTACTTC.